The rows below give T cell receptor beta chains drawn from one sample of a study of shared clonotypes between healthy human individuals. Repertoires were generated with immunoSEQ multiplex PCR, while TCRdb's copy carries only in-frame clones and drops some. The data show 950,000 to 1,100,000 clones, more than 75% seen once. Sequenced material: memory CD4+ T cells from PBMCs. Receptors originate from a man younger than 35 in good health. Some clones in this sample may be carry-over from other donors' samples. Each CDR3 is given with its conserved first and last residue. Each record gives: clone size, J gene, V gene, D gene, CDR3 protein, CDR3 DNA. A D gene is named only where the DNA matches it firmly. Size values are once, few and many counts, or a class for expanded clones, and some rows have none.

>-|TRBJ2-2|TRBV9|TRBD2
CASSSSSSGANTGELFF
TGTGCCAGCAGCTCCTCGTCTAGCGGGGCGAACACCGGGGAGCTGTTTTTT
>-|TRBJ1-2|TRBV28|TRBD1
CASGPQGIGYTF
TGTGCCAGCGGACCACAGGGGATTGGCTACACCTTC
>-|TRBJ2-3|TRBV4-3|-
CASSQSPDDTQYF
TGCGCCAGCAGCCAATCTCCAGATGATACGCAGTATTTT
>once|TRBJ2-1|TRBV30|-
CAWSELPRGEQFF
TGTGCCTGGAGTGAGCTACCGAGGGGTGAGCAGTTCTTC
>-|TRBJ2-5|TRBV29-1|TRBD2
CSVVGSGSVETQYF
TGCAGCGTTGTGGGTAGCGGGAGCGTGGAGACCCAGTACTTC
>-|TRBJ2-5|TRBV18|-
CASSRSEQETQYF
TGTGCCAGCTCACGCTCGGAACAAGAGACCCAGTACTTC
>few|TRBJ2-1|TRBV9|TRBD2
CASSVPGGSPGLAGYNEQFF
TGTGCCAGCAGCGTTCCTGGGGGGAGCCCGGGACTAGCGGGATACAATGAGCAGTTCTTC
>many|TRBJ1-1|TRBV30|TRBD1
CAWSGTGTEAFF
TGTGCCTGGAGTGGGACAGGGACTGAAGCTTTCTTT
>-|TRBJ1-5|TRBV4-1|-
CASSPPGGNQPQHF
TGCGCCAGCAGCCCCCCGGGGGGGAATCAGCCCCAGCATTTT
>-|TRBJ1-1|TRBV14|-
CASSVMNTEAFF
TGTGCCAGTAGCGTGATGAACACTGAAGCTTTCTTT
>few|TRBJ2-5|TRBV7-2|-
CASSLGRGLAETQYF
TGTGCCAGCAGCTTAGGAAGGGGATTGGCAGAGACCCAGTACTTC
>-|TRBJ1-2|TRBV5-4|-
CASSLGQSPGYTF
TGTGCCAGCAGCTTGGGGCAGTCTCCGGGCTACACCTTC
>-|TRBJ1-1|TRBV4-3|-
CASSQDPGPGVHTEAFF
TGCGCCAGCAGCCAAGATCCCGGGCCAGGCGTTCACACTGAAGCTTTCTTT
>-|TRBJ1-1|TRBV4-1|-
CASSQVVQGRRYTEAFF
TGCGCCAGCAGCCAAGTAGTGCAGGGTAGAAGGTACACTGAAGCTTTCTTT
>few|TRBJ1-6|TRBV27|-
CASSLVSVRGSSYNSPLHF
TGTGCCAGCAGTTTAGTTTCAGTTCGAGGGAGCTCCTATAATTCACCCCTCCACTTT
>few|TRBJ2-2|TRBV7-3|-
CASSLTSVGGELFF
TGTGCCAGCAGCTTAACTAGCGTCGGCGGGGAGCTGTTTTTT
>-|TRBJ2-7|TRBV28|-
CASSFGGYSSYEQYF
TGTGCCAGCAGTTTTGGGGGGTATTCTTCGTACGAGCAGTACTTC
>-|TRBJ2-2|TRBV28|TRBD1
CASSFRTGSVVAGELFF
TGTGCCAGCAGTTTTAGGACAGGATCCGTGGTGGCCGGGGAGCTGTTTTTT
>-|TRBJ1-1|TRBV19|-
CASSGRFTPGRTEAFF
TGTGCCAGTTCCGGGAGGTTCACCCCGGGCCGTACTGAAGCTTTCTTT
>-|TRBJ2-7|TRBV29-1|TRBD2
CSAATSGSLNEQYF
TGCAGCGCTGCGACTAGCGGGAGCCTGAACGAGCAGTACTTC
>-|TRBJ2-3|TRBV28|-
CASSQTADTQYF
TGTGCCAGCAGCCAGACAGCAGATACGCAGTATTTT
>-|TRBJ2-5|TRBV4-1|TRBD1
CASSEDRTPTQYF
TGCGCCAGCAGCGAGGACAGGACTCCGACCCAGTACTTC
>-|TRBJ1-4|TRBV6-1|-
CASSDTQEGGNEKLFF
TGTGCCAGCAGTGATACCCAGGAGGGTGGTAATGAAAAACTGTTTTTT
>-|TRBJ2-2|TRBV4-3|TRBD2
CASSHGLAGGPGELFF
TGCGCCAGCAGCCATGGACTAGCGGGAGGTCCCGGGGAGCTGTTTTTT
>few|TRBJ2-5|TRBV7-3|TRBD2
CASSHTSGEGETQYF
TGTGCCAGCAGCCACACTAGCGGCGAGGGAGAGACCCAGTACTTC
>-|TRBJ2-7|TRBV7-8|-
CASSLGTGSSYEQYF
TGTGCCAGCAGCTTAGGGACCGGGAGCTCCTACGAGCAGTACTTC
>-|TRBJ2-1|TRBV28|TRBD2
CASSLWGSGRFEQFF
TGTGCCAGCAGTTTATGGGGTAGCGGGAGGTTTGAGCAGTTCTTC
>once|TRBJ1-5|TRBV4-1|TRBD1
CASSQGQGIQPQHF
TGCGCCAGCAGCCAGGGACAGGGCATTCAGCCCCAGCATTTT
>-|TRBJ1-2|TRBV28|-
CASSFQGRSYGYTF
TGTGCCAGCAGTTTCCAGGGAAGGAGCTATGGCTACACCTTC
>-|TRBJ2-5|TRBV14|-
CASSQIGTAGIQYF
TGTGCCAGCAGCCAGATCGGGACAGCGGGAATCCAGTACTTC
>-|TRBJ1-1|TRBV2|TRBD1
CASSADRVTEAFF
TGTGCCAGCAGTGCGGACAGGGTCACTGAAGCTTTCTTT